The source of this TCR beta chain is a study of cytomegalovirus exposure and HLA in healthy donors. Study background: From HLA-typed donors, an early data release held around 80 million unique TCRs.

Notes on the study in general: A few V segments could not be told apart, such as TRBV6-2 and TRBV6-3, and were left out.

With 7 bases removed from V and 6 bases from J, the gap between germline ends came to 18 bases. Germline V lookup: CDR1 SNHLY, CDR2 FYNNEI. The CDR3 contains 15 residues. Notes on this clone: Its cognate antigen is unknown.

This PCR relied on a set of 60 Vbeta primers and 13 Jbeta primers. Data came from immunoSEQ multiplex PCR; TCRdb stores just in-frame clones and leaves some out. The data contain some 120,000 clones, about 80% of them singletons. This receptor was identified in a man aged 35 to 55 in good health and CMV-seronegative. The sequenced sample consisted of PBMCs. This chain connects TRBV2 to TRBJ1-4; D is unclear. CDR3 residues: CASTTRSTSDEKLFF. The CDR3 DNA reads TGTGCCAGCACAACTCGGAGTACCTCGGATGAAAAACTGTTTTTT.